The 17 T cell receptor beta chains reported below all come from one sample, sequenced in a study of cytomegalovirus exposure and HLA in healthy donors (dated 2017 in TCRdb). Library method: the immunoSEQ multiplex PCR assay. For the multiplex PCR, a mixture combining 60 forward primers for TCR Vbeta segments and 13 reverse primers for TCR Jbeta segments was used. TCRdb limited this immuneACCESS table to in-frame rearrangements with V and J called. A share of clones is missing; checked studies link under half to unresolved V genes, and the rest is unexplained. The sample profile shows 150,000 to 200,000 clones; about 81% of them were found once. Together, the top ten hold approximately 3% of the sample. Sequenced: PBMCs. The source of these receptors is a woman aged 45-65 years in good health and CMV-seropositive.

The rearrangement uses TRBV5-1 and TRBJ2-1; 7 nucleotides line up with TRBD1. The CDR3 is made up of 14 amino acids. The V segment lost 7 bases and the J segment 7 bases; nucleotides outside the gene matches: 11. Germline V lookup: CDR1 SGHRS, CDR2 YFSETQ. CDR3 sequence (DNA): TGCGCCAGCGGACCGGGACAGCGAAATAATGAGCAGTTCTTC. Protein sequence: CASGPGQRNNEQFF.

This sequence joins TRBV28 and TRBJ2-3, with D possibly being TRBD2 (6 bases). Germline CDR1 and CDR2: MDHEN and SYDVKM. The CDR3 extends over 14 amino acids. V gave up 5 bases and J gave up 6 bases, with 15 bases separating them. As DNA, the CDR3 is TGTGCCAGCAGTGTCGGGACTCAACTCGATACGCAGTATTTT. This sequence encodes CASSVGTQLDTQYF. Full variable domain (missing parts from reference TRBV28 and TRBJ2-3): DVKVTQSSRYLVKRTGEKVFLECVQDMDHENMFWYRQDPGLGLRLIYFSYDVKMKEKGDIPEGYSVSREKKERFSLILESASTNQTSMYLCASSVGTQLDTQYFGPGTRLTVL.

The gene calls are TRBV12-5 and TRBJ2-5, with TRBD2 identical over 8 bases. J lost 5 bases, V lost 2 bases, and 10 bases had no gene match. There are 16 residues in the CDR3. Per germline, CDR1 LGHNT and CDR2 FRNRAP. CDR3 sequence reads: CASGLLLGGAGETQYF. CDR3 sequence (DNA): TGTGCTAGTGGTTTGCTCCTCGGGGGGGCAGGGGAGACCCAGTACTTC.

This clone showed up just once. DNA for the CDR3: TGTGCCAGCAGTTCTCCGGGCTACGAGCAGTACTTC. Protein sequence: CASSSPGYEQYF. The gene calls are TRBV27 and TRBJ2-7, with unresolved D. CDR1 and CDR2 from the germline V gene are MNHEY and SMNVEV (reference sequence). V lost 4 bases and J lost 3, with 7 bases in between. The CDR3 totals 12 residues.

The V gene is TRBV6-6, the J gene TRBJ1-1, with a possible D match to TRBD1 (6 bases). CDR1 and CDR2 from the germline V gene are MNHNY and SVGAGI (reference sequence). The V gene lost 2 bases and the J gene lost 0 bases, with 10 bases spanning the gap. The CDR3 totals 15 residues. The CDR3 region has the DNA TGTGCCAGCAGTTACACAGGGAGCATGAACACTGAAGCTTTCTTT. Protein product: CASSYTGSMNTEAFF.

Concerning this clone itself: The identical CDR3 is also encoded by other nucleotide sequences in the sample. V and J are TRBV5-1 and TRBJ2-2; 9 nucleotides line up with TRBD2. The CDR3 runs 14 residues. Per the germline V gene, CDR1 is SGHRS and CDR2 is YFSETQ. J lost 4 bases, V lost 6 bases, and 4 bases had no gene match. CDR3 region: CASKERGATGELFF. The CDR3 nucleotides are TGCGCCAGCAAGGAGCGGGGGGCCACCGGGGAGCTGTTTTTT.

V gene TRBV2 combines with J gene TRBJ2-3, with 7 bases aligning to TRBD2. This CDR3 is built from 13 residues. V shed 9 bases, J shed 2 bases, and the junction held 5 bases outside the gene matches. Germline V gene data show CDR1 as SNHLY and CDR2 as FYNNEI. The chain's CDR3 is CARSGENTDTQYF. The DNA of the CDR3 is TGTGCCAGGAGCGGGGAAAACACAGATACGCAGTATTTT.

The V and J genes are TRBV5-6 and TRBJ2-7; no clear D. The germline CDR1 and CDR2 sequences are SGHDT and YYEEEE. This CDR3 contains 13 residues. V lost 0 bases, J lost 5 bases, and 9 bases lay in between. The DNA of the CDR3 is TGTGCCAGCAGCTTGGGTCGAGGAAACGAGCAGTACTTC. Protein product: CASSLGRGNEQYF.

This clone was observed once. The chain has TRBV7-9 and TRBJ2-3; 10 bases agree with TRBD2. The CDR3 consists of 14 residues. Trimming removed 6 bases from V and 6 bases from J; junction bases left unmatched: 6. The germline V gene has CDR1 SEHNR and CDR2 FQNEAQ (reference sequence). As DNA, the CDR3 is TGTGCCAGCAGTTACGGGACTAGCGCGGATACGCAGTATTTT. Protein: CASSYGTSADTQYF.

With regard to this clone: The junction and the germline gene differ at one end; a read error may be behind it. Other DNA sequences of this sample code for an identical CDR3. CDR3 nucleotides: TGCGCCAGCAGCTCATGGGACAGCTACGAACAGTACTTC. Its translation is CASSSWDSYEQYF. The V call is TRBV5-1, the J call TRBJ2-7; 7 nucleotides match TRBD1. Per germline, CDR1 SGHRS and CDR2 YFSETQ. The CDR3 sequence is 13 residues long.

This rearrangement joins TRBV6-1 to TRBJ1-6, with a weak D call TRBD1 (6 bases). CDR3 length equals 15 residues. The V end was cut by 6 bases, the J end by 4 bases, with 13 bases between. Germline V CDR1 and CDR2: MNHNS, SASEGT. CDR3 sequence (DNA): TGTGCCAGCAGCAACCCGGGACAATATAATTCACCCCTCCACTTT. Translation: CASSNPGQYNSPLHF.

This clone was observed a handful of times. The chain is built from TRBV2 and TRBJ2-5, with D perhaps TRBD2 (7 bases). CDR1 is SNHLY and CDR2 is FYNNEI in the germline V gene. CDR3 length: 13 residues. V lost 6 bases to trimming and J lost 10 bases, with 18 bases between them. The CDR3 nucleotides are TGTGCCAGCAGAACCCCCGAGGGGGACTACCAGTACTTC. Protein sequence: CASRTPEGDYQYF.

The CDR3 loop reads CASSYGGASYNEQFF. The CDR3 DNA sequence: TGTGCCAGCAGTTACGGGGGGGCCTCCTACAATGAGCAGTTCTTC. The chain carries TRBV27 and TRBJ2-1; 8 bases agree with TRBD2. This CDR3 spans 15 amino acids. J lost 0 bases, V lost 4 bases, and 2 bases had no gene match. Germline V CDR1 and CDR2: MNHEY, SMNVEV (reference sequence).

V and J are TRBV19 and TRBJ1-5, with a possible D match to TRBD1 (5 bases). The CDR3 runs 13 residues. Trimming left V 9 bases short and J 0 bases short, with 9 bases between. The germline gives CDR1 LNHDA, CDR2 SQIVND (reference sequence). CDR3 amino acids: CASTDISNQPQHF. For the CDR3, the DNA is TGTGCCAGCACGGACATTAGCAATCAGCCCCAGCATTTT.

The chain joins TRBV7-3 to TRBJ2-5; 8 bases match TRBD1. Germline V CDR1 and CDR2: SGHTA, FQGTGA. This CDR3 comprises 14 residues. Unmatched junction bases numbered 9, after V lost 7 bases and J lost 5 bases. The CDR3 nucleotides are TGTGCCAGCAAGGAGGACAGGGTGTCGGAGACCCAGTACTTC. Residues: CASKEDRVSETQYF.

The rearrangement links TRBV29-1 to TRBJ2-3, with D maybe TRBD2 (6 bases). V lost 3 bases, J lost 2 bases, and 15 bases lay in between. Per germline, CDR1 SQVTM and CDR2 ANQGSEA. The CDR3 is 15 amino acids. CDR3 region: CSVEGLRGYTDTQYF. As DNA, the CDR3 is TGCAGCGTTGAGGGCCTCCGGGGGTACACAGATACGCAGTATTTT.

The rearrangement uses TRBV5-1 and TRBJ1-1, with D tentatively TRBD1 (5 bases). Germline loops: CDR1 SGHRS, CDR2 YFSETQ. Trimming pared 4 bases from V and 3 bases from J, leaving 16 bases between. The CDR3 has 15 residues. Here the CDR3 reads CASSKKPDSYTEAFF. The CDR3 region has the DNA TGCGCCAGCAGCAAAAAACCCGACAGTTACACTGAAGCTTTCTTT.